The 15 T cell receptor beta chains below were found in one sample sequenced in a study of T cells in women clearing cervical HPV infection. TCRdb's table, derived via immunoSEQ multiplex PCR, lists solely in-frame clones and lacks some. Its clone listing holds about 41,000 clones. Sequencing was performed on blood buffy coat. Source of these receptors: a woman between 18 and 75 years old with a cervical HPV16 infection that either progressed to CIN3+ or cleared (not recorded which).

Points on this clone: The read stops 3 residues short of the end of the CDR3; the missing end is completed from the germline J gene. The chain recombines TRBV19 with TRBJ1-5; a weak D match, TRBD1 (6 bases). V was shortened by 2 bases and J by 1 base, with 9 bases between the two germline ends. Germline CDR1 is LNHDA and CDR2 is SQIVND (reference sequence). The CDR3 totals 15 residues. CDR3 amino acids: CASSINQGSNQPQHF. The sequenced part of the CDR3 DNA is TGTGCCAGTAGTATAAATCAGGGGAGCAATCAGCCC.

This CDR3 is CSAQGDQPQHF. The sequenced CDR3 bases are TGCAGTGCCCAAGGGGATCAGCCC. The genes are TRBV20-1 and TRBJ1-5; D may be TRBD1 (5 bases). From the germline J gene comes the end of the CDR3, since the read stops 3 residues before it. V lost 6 bases and J 5 bases, leaving 8 bases between the germline ends. The V gene's germline CDR1 is DFQATT and CDR2 SNEGSKA (reference sequence). The CDR3 spans 11 residues.

Turning to this clone: The read comes to an end 3 residues before the CDR3 does, leaving the germline J gene to fill in the end. The chain is built from TRBV10-1 and TRBJ1-6; the D gene is possibly TRBD1 (5 bases). The CDR3 runs 16 residues. V dropped 0 bases and J dropped 5 bases, with 11 bases sitting between them. Germline CDR1 is WNHNN and CDR2 is SYGVQD (reference sequence). The CDR3 bases that were read are TGCGCCAGCAGTGAGTCGACGGCAGGGAATAATTCACCC. It translates to CASSESTAGNNSP. The whole CDR3 reads CASSESTAGNNSPLHF.

Points on this clone: The CDR3 end is not reached by the read, which stops 3 residues before it; the germline J gene fills it in. The rearrangement uses TRBV2 and TRBJ1-2, with D possibly matching TRBD1 (5 bases). There are 14 residues in the CDR3. Germline loops: CDR1 SNHLY, CDR2 FYNNEI. The sequenced CDR3 bases are TGTGCCAGCAGCCTTCGGGACTCCGCGGGCGGC. Its translation is CASSLRDSAGG. In full, the CDR3 is CASSLRDSAGGYTF.

To note about this clone: The DNA ends 3 residues before the CDR3 does, and the rest of the CDR3 is filled in from the germline J gene. This same CDR3 is encoded by further DNA sequences in the sample. The chain carries TRBV28 and TRBJ1-2; 7 nucleotides align to TRBD1. CDR3 length: 14 amino acids. The junction had 4 bases not matched to a gene; V was cut back by 2 bases and J by 4 bases. Germline assignment: CDR1 MDHEN and CDR2 SYDVKM. The CDR3 DNA, read in part, is TGTGCCAGCAGTTTAGATCAGGGGGGCTATGGC. Residues: CASSLDQGGYG. The full CDR3 protein is CASSLDQGGYGYTF.

With regard to this clone: The read falls 3 residues short of the CDR3 end, and the missing part is taken from the germline J gene. The J gene is TRBJ1-4, the V gene TRBV7-9; no reliable D call. Germline loops: CDR1 SEHNR, CDR2 FQNEAQ (reference sequence). V was clipped by 5 bases and J by 6 bases, with 7 bases between them. CDR3 length: 12 residues. The CDR3 loop is CASSATDEKLFF. The covered CDR3 bases are TGTGCCAGCAGCGCAACGGATGAAAAA.

On this clone itself: The CDR3 end lies 3 residues beyond the end of the read and is filled in from the germline J gene. The chain uses TRBV7-8 and TRBJ2-3, with TRBD1 matching over 9 bases. Germline assignment: CDR1 SGHVS and CDR2 FQNEAQ. CDR3 length equals 17 residues. V trimming: 5 bases; J trimming: 1 base; junction bases outside the gene matches: 10. CDR3 loop: CASSNPIQGAGTDTQYF. Incomplete CDR3 DNA: TGTGCCAGCAGCAACCCAATACAGGGGGCCGGCACAGATACG.

Comment on this clone: Read data end 3 residues before the CDR3 end; the end is taken from the germline J gene. The V and J genes are TRBV19 and TRBJ1-1; D is perhaps TRBD1 (5 bases). V shed 4 bases and J shed 0 bases, with 9 bases lying between them. The CDR3 is 14 amino acids. Germline V gene data show CDR1 as LNHDA and CDR2 as SQIVND (reference sequence). CDR3: CASSTTGMNTEAFF. The part of the CDR3 DNA that was read is TGTGCCAGTAGTACAACAGGAATGAACACTGAA.

As to this clone: Coverage ceases 3 residues before the CDR3 finishes, and the germline J gene fills in the end. The chain employs TRBV7-9 and TRBJ1-1; a weak D match, TRBD1 (6 bases). CDR1 is SEHNR and CDR2 is FQNEAQ in the germline V gene (reference sequence). Trimming removed 5 bases from V and 6 bases from J, with 16 bases in between. CDR3 size: 14 residues. CDR3 region: CASSPRGGKAEAFF. CDR3 bases read: TGTGCCAGCAGCCCGAGGGGGGGTAAGGCTGAA.

On this clone: The read is 3 residues too short to cover the CDR3 end, so that end is filled in from the germline J gene. The V call is TRBV19, the J call TRBJ2-7; D may be TRBD1 (5 bases). Germline V gene sequence: CDR1 LNHDA, CDR2 SQIVND (reference sequence). The CDR3 spans 12 residues. Trimming removed 8 bases from V and 3 bases from J, with 11 bases in between. Partial CDR3 DNA: TGTGCCAGTGGGGCAGCCAACTACGAG. This sequence encodes CASGAANYE. The whole CDR3 reads CASGAANYEQYF.

Turning to this clone: Read data end 3 residues before the CDR3 end; the end is taken from the germline J gene. The chain carries TRBV19 and TRBJ1-1; D perhaps matches TRBD1 (6 bases). V was clipped by 3 bases and J by 4 bases, with 9 bases between them. The CDR3 is 13 amino acids. The germline CDR1 and CDR2 sequences are LNHDA and SQIVND (reference sequence). The sequenced part of the CDR3 DNA is TGTGCCAGTAGTATTGTAGGGGGCACTGAA. Protein product: CASSIVGGTE. Given in full, the CDR3 is CASSIVGGTEAFF. The full variable domain, in which reference TRBV19 and TRBJ1-1 provide the parts outside the CDR3, is DGGITQSPKYLFRKEGQNVTLSCEQNLNHDAMYWYRQDPGQGLRLIYYSQIVNDFQKGDIAEGYSVSREKKESFPLTVTSAQKNPTAFYLCASSIVGGTEAFFGQGTRLTVV.

As to this clone: The read halts 3 residues ahead of the CDR3 end, with the missing end drawn from the germline J gene. Distinct nucleotide sequences in the sample also encode this CDR3. The chain uses TRBV15 and TRBJ1-1; a possible D gene is TRBD1 (5 bases). Germline loops: CDR1 LNHNV, CDR2 YYDKDF (reference sequence). This CDR3 is built from 13 residues. Trimming took off 2 bases at V and 5 bases at J, with 9 bases between the two ends. Partial CDR3 DNA: TGTGCCACCAGCAGACAGGGAAATACTGAA. Its protein is CATSRQGNTE. The entire CDR3 protein is CATSRQGNTEAFF.

With regard to this clone: The sequence runs out 3 residues before the end of the CDR3; the remainder is reconstructed from the germline J gene. The V gene is TRBV10-2, the J gene TRBJ2-7; 7 nucleotides match TRBD2. Germline V gene sequence: CDR1 WSHSY, CDR2 SAAADI. The CDR3 has 14 amino acids. The junction had 5 bases not matched to a gene; V was cut back by 4 bases and J by 2 bases. The CDR3 spells CASSAGGGAYEQYF. CDR3 bases read: TGCGCCAGCAGTGCGGGAGGAGGGGCCTACGAG.

A remark on this clone: The read ends 3 residues before the CDR3 terminus; that terminus is restored from the germline J gene. The rearrangement links TRBV20-1 to TRBJ1-4; 9 bases align to TRBD1. The CDR3 runs 13 residues. Germline CDR1 and CDR2: DFQATT and SNEGSKA (reference sequence). Trimming took 6 bases from V and 5 from J; bases not matched to a gene: 4. The sequenced part of the CDR3 DNA is TGCAGTGCGTGGGGACAGGGAAATGAAAAA. Translated: CSAWGQGNEK. The full CDR3 reads CSAWGQGNEKLFF.

On this clone: Read sequence stops 3 residues before the CDR3 end, and the germline J gene provides the missing end. The rearrangement uses TRBV20-1 and TRBJ2-4, with a weak D call TRBD1 (6 bases). Germline CDR1 is DFQATT and CDR2 is SNEGSKA (reference sequence). V dropped 0 bases and J dropped 1 base, with 13 bases sitting between them. The CDR3 is made up of 16 amino acids. The CDR3 spells CSARDRRQGAKNIQYF. Partial CDR3 DNA: TGCAGTGCTAGAGATAGGCGGCAGGGGGCCAAAAACATT.